This T cell receptor (beta chain) was sequenced for a study of T cells expressing NK-cell markers (dated by TCRdb to the early 2020s). About the full investigation: About eight donors provided sorted CD3+CD56+NKG2C+, CD3+CD56+NKG2C- and CD3+CD56-NKG2C+ T-cell subsets, whose TCR beta-chain repertoires were profiled. Of the eight sequenced donors, seven were found to be HCMV-seropositive and one was found to be HCMV-seronegative. The eight sequenced donors were randomly selected healthy volunteers, three men and five women. Illumina HiSeq 2000/2500, MiSeq or NextSeq was used to sequence libraries as 2 x 150 bp reads. What the research found in general, with its limitations: Those dominant clonotypes were again the most abundant among CD3+CD56-NKG2C+ cells in several donors, at about 25-60.1%. In more than five donors, the dominant CD3+CD56+NKG2C+ clonotypes were found to rank among the top 10 CD8+ clonotypes and to make up roughly 1.0-7.0% of CD8+ T cells. Whether the expanded NKG2C-expressing T cell clones were specific for HCMV antigens was left unclear.

Data came from an Illumina HiSeq 2000. The TCR beta cDNA libraries were made using 5'RACE template switching, a step that added both a universal primer site and unique molecular identifiers. Synthesis of cDNA was primed from the TCR beta constant segment and was followed by two consecutive PCR amplification steps. In the authors' own workflow: MIGEC was used to demultiplex reads and group the reads by UMI, and MiTCR was used to assemble and quantify clonotypes. To exclude erroneous sequences, only TCR cDNA sequences supported by at least two reads were retained. Downstream repertoire analysis used the tcR package, and clonotypes were matched across fractions by CDR3 nucleotide sequence plus V segment. Antigen specificity was annotated against VDJdb with VDJmatch, allowing one amino acid substitution in CDR3. TCRdb reprocessed the reads and provides one entry for every CDR3 protein sequence; no DNA is given. None of the V and J calls come from the authors' own analysis; TCRdb made them. The table held for this sample gives roughly 420,000 distinct CDR3 sequences. Together, the top ten hold roughly 8% of the sample.

HCMV serostatus was determined by detecting HCMV-specific IgG in serum with a commercial ELISA kit. Ficoll density gradient centrifugation was used to isolate peripheral blood mononuclear cells from blood. Notes on this clonotype: The target of this receptor is not known.

The CDR3 numbers 16 residues from cysteine through phenylalanine. The coding DNA is unavailable. The source of this sequence is a woman aged 18 to 75 in good health. Rearrangement joined TRBV12-3 or TRBV12-4 to TRBJ2-3; TCRdb calls TRBD1, which cannot be checked without DNA. Sequences were obtained from blood T cells: a sorted CD56 or NKG2C T cell subset, CD4+ or CD8+ T cells, or bulk PBMC T cells (not recorded which). The CDR3 region has the sequence CASRRSTGPSTDTQYF.